This T cell receptor (beta chain) was profiled in a study of yellow fever vaccine responses in identical twins. Broader study findings: After vaccination, twins' T cell response reportedly seemed partly convergent, partly personalized.

This CDR3 is 13 amino acids long. The V end lost 4 bases, the J end lost 5 bases, and 12 bases lay between the germline ends. Germline V gene sequence: CDR1 SGHRS, CDR2 YFSETQ. A note on this clonotype: Antigen specificity is unknown.

TCRdb itself ran the RT-PCR reads through MiXCR, one entry per CDR3 protein. Here the sample spans around 18,000 distinct CDR3 sequences, 82% being singletons. The receptor's source is a woman between 18 and 29 years old who received the yellow fever vaccine. The rearrangement links TRBV5-1 to TRBJ2-5, with D possibly being TRBD1 or TRBD2 (5 bases each). Specimen: T cells from blood (PBMCs), unsorted or a sorted subset (not recorded which), collected before or after yellow fever vaccination (not recorded which). CDR3: CASSGGGMETQYF. In DNA, the CDR3 is TGCGCCAGCAGCGGGGGTGGAATGGAGACCCAGTACTTC. Combining the CDR3 with reference TRBV5-1 and TRBJ2-5 gives the whole variable domain KAGVTQTPRYLIKTRGQQVTLSCSPISGHRSVSWYQQTPGQGLQFLFEYFSETQRNKGNFPGRFSGRQFSNSRSEMNVSTLELGDSALYLCASSGGGMETQYFGPGTRLLVL.